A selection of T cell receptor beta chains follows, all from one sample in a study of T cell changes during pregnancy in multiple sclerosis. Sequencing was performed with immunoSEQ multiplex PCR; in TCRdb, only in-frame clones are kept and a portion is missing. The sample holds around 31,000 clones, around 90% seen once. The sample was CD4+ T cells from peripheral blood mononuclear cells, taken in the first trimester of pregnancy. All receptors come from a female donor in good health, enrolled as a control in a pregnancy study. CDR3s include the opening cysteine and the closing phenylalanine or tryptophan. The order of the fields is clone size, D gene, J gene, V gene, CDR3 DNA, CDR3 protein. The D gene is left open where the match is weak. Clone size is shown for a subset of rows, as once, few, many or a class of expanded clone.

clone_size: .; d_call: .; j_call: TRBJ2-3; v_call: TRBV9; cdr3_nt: TGTGCCAGCAGCGTAGCCCCCCTGGGGCGGGGAAACACAGATACGCAGTATTTT; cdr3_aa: CASSVAPLGRGNTDTQYF
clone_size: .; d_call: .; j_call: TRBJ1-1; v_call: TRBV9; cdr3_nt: TGTGCCAGCAGCGCAGAAGCGGGACGAACTGAAGCTTTCTTT; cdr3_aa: CASSAEAGRTEAFF
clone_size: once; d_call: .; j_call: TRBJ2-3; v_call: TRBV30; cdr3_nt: TGTGCCTGGAGTCAGATTACAGATACGCAGTATTTT; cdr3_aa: CAWSQITDTQYF
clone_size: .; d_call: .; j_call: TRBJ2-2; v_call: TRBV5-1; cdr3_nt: TGCGCCAGCAGCTTGCAGGCCTCGAACACCGGGGAGCTGTTTTTT; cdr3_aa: CASSLQASNTGELFF
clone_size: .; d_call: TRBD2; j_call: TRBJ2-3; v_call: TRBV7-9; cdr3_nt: TGTGCCAGCAGCTTGGGCGGGGGGGGTAGCACAGATACGCAGTATTTT; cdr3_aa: CASSLGGGGSTDTQYF
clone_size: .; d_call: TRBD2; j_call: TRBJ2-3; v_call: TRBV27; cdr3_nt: TGTGCCAGCAGCTTCGGGGGGGTGGGTAGCACAGATACGCAGTATTTT; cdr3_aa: CASSFGGVGSTDTQYF
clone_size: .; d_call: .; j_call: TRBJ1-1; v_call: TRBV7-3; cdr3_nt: TGTGCCAGCAGCTTCACGGGAGGGAACACTGAAGCTTTCTTT; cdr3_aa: CASSFTGGNTEAFF
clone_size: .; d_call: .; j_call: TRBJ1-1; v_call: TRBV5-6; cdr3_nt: TGTGCCAGCAGCTCGGGCAGGCAGGGCTTTATTACTGAAGCTTTCTTT; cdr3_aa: CASSSGRQGFITEAFF
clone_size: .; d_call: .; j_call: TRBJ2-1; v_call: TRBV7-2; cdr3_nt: TGTGCCAGCAGCTTAGCGTCCAGAGAGCAGTTCTTC; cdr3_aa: CASSLASREQFF
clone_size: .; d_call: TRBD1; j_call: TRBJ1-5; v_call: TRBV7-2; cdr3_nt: TGTGCCAGCAGCCGACAGGGTATTCAGCCCCAGCATTTT; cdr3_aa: CASSRQGIQPQHF
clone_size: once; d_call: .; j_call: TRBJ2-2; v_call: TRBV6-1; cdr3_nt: TGTGCCAGCAGTGAATTCGGGGGACAGATCCCGACCGGGGAGCTGTTTTTT; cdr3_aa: CASSEFGGQIPTGELFF
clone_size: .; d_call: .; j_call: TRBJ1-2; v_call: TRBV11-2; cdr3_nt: TGTGCCAGCAGCCCGGGGACATCCTATGGCTACACCTTC; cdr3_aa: CASSPGTSYGYTF
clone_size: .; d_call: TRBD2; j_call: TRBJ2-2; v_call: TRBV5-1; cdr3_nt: TGCGCCAGCAGCTCGGGACTAGCGGGGGGTTCACAGAACACCGGGGAGCTGTTTTTT; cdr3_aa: CASSSGLAGGSQNTGELFF
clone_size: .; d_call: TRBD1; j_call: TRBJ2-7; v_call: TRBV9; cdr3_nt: TGTGCCAGCAGCTACGCGACAGGGGACGAGCAGTACTTC; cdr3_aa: CASSYATGDEQYF
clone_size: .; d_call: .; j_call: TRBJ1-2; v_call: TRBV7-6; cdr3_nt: TGTGCCAGCAGCTTAGCGCGGCTTGAGGGTTTCTATGGCTACACCTTC; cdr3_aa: CASSLARLEGFYGYTF
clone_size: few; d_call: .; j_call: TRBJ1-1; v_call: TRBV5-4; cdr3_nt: TGTGCCAGCAGCCTACCACTCACTGAAGCTTTCTTT; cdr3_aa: CASSLPLTEAFF
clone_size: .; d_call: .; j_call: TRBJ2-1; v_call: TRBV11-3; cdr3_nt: TGTGCCAGCAGCTCCCAGGGTGCCTACAATGAGCAGTTCTTC; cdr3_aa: CASSSQGAYNEQFF
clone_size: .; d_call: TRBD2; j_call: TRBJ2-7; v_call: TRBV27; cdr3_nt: TGTGCCAGCAGCCGAACTAGCGGGGGGCCCCGGGGCGAGCAGTACTTC; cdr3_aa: CASSRTSGGPRGEQYF
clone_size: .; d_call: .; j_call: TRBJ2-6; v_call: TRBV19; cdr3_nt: TGTGCCAGTAGCCGTCCGACAGGCTCTGGGGCCAACGTCCTGACTTTC; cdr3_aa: CASSRPTGSGANVLTF
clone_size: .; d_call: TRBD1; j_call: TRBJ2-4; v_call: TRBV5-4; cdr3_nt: TGTGCCAGCAGCTTATCCGGGACAGAAAAAAACATTCAGTACTTC; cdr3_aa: CASSLSGTEKNIQYF
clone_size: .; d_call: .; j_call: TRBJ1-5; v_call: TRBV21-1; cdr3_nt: TGTGCCAGCAGCAAAAAAGGGGGAGTTGGGGGCAATCAGCCCCAGCATTTT; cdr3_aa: CASSKKGGVGGNQPQHF
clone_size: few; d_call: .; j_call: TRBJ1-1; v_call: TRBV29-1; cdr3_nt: TGCAGCGTTGCGACTACGCTCGCTGAAGCTTTCTTT; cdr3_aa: CSVATTLAEAFF
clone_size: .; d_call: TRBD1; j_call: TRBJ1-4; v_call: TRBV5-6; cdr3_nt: TGTGCCAGCAGCCAGACAGGGTTGGGCGATGAAAAACTGTTTTTT; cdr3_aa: CASSQTGLGDEKLFF
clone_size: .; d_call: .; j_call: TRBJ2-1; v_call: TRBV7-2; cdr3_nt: TGTGCCAGCAGCCTAGATAAGACAGGCGCTACCTACAATGAGCAGTTCTTC; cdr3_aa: CASSLDKTGATYNEQFF
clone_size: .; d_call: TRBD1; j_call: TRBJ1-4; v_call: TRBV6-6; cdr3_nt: TGTGCCAGCAGTTTGGGACAGGGAGTAGAAAAACTGTTTTTT; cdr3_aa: CASSLGQGVEKLFF
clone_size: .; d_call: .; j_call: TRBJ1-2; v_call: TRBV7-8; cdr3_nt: TGTGCCAGCACCTTGAACCGGGCTGGGGGACTCTATGGCTACACCTTC; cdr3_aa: CASTLNRAGGLYGYTF
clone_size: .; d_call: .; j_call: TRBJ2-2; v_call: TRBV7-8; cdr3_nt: TGTGCCAGCAGCCTTATCTCAGGGGCCACCGGGGAGCTGTTTTTT; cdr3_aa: CASSLISGATGELFF
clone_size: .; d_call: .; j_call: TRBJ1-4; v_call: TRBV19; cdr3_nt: TGTGCCAGTAGTAACAGGCGTGCAACTAATGAAAAACTGTTTTTT; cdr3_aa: CASSNRRATNEKLFF
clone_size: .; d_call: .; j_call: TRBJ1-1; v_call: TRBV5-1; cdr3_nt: TGCGCCAGCAGCTTAAGTACAGACACTGAAGCTTTCTTT; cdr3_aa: CASSLSTDTEAFF
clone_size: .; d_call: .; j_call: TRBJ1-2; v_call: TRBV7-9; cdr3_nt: TGTGCCAGCAGCTTGCCAGGGAGGAGTGGCGATGGCTACACCTTC; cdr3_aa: CASSLPGRSGDGYTF
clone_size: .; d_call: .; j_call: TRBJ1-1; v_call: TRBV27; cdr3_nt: TGTGCCAGCAGTCAGGACAGAGTGAACACTGAAGCTTTCTTT; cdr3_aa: CASSQDRVNTEAFF
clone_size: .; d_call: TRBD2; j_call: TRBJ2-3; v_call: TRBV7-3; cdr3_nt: TGTGCCAGCAGCTTAGGACTAGCGGGGGGTATAGATACGCAGTATTTT; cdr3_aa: CASSLGLAGGIDTQYF
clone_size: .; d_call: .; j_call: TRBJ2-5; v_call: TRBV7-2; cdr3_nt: TGTGCCAGCAGCTTAGGGGGGCGAGAGACCCAGTACTTC; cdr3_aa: CASSLGGRETQYF
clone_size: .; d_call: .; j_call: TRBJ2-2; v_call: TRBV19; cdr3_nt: TGTGCCAGTAGTACCAGTATAAACACCGGGGAGCTGTTTTTT; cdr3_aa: CASSTSINTGELFF
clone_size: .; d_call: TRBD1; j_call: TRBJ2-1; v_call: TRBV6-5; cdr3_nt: TGTGCCAGCAGTTACTCGAGCCACAGGGGGAGCGAGCAGTTCTTC; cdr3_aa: CASSYSSHRGSEQFF
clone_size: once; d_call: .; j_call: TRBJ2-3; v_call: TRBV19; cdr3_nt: TGTGCCAGTAGTCCACCCAGCGACCCGGCAGATACGCAGTATTTT; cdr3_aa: CASSPPSDPADTQYF
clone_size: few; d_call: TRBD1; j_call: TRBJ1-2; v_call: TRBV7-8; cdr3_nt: TGTGCCAGCAGCTCGGACAGGATACCTAACTATGGCTACACCTTC; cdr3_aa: CASSSDRIPNYGYTF
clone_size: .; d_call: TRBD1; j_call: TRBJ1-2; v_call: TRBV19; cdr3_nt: TGTGCCAGTAGTAGCCCCGGGACAGGGGGCTCTAAAGGCTACACCTTC; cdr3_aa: CASSSPGTGGSKGYTF
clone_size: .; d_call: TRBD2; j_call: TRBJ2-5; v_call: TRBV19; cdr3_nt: TGTGCCAGTCGCACTACGGGGGGGAGGGGAGAGACCCAGTACTTC; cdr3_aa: CASRTTGGRGETQYF
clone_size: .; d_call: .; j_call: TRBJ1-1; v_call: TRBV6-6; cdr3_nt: TGTGCCAGCAGTTACGGCTTGGACACTGAAGCTTTCTTT; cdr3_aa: CASSYGLDTEAFF
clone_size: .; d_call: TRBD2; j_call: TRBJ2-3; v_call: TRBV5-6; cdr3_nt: TGTGCCAGCAGCCCCATCCTTTGGCGGGGGGAAACAGATACGCAGTATTTT; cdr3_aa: CASSPILWRGETDTQYF
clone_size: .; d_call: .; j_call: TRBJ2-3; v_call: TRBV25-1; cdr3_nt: TGTGCCAGCAAGGAGGGAGTAACAGATACGCAGTATTTT; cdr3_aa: CASKEGVTDTQYF
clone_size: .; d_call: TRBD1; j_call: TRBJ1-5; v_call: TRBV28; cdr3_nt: TGTGCCAGCAGTTCAACTCGGACAGGCGGCAATCAGCCCCAGCATTTT; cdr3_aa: CASSSTRTGGNQPQHF
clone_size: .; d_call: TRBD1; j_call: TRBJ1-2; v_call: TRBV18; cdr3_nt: TGTGCCAGCTCACCACCCATATCGGAGACAGGGAGTAACTATGGCTACACCTTC; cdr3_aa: CASSPPISETGSNYGYTF
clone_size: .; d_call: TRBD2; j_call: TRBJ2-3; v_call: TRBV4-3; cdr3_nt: TGCGCCAGCAGCCAGGGAGTAGCGGGGGGGCTCTCAGATACGCAGTATTTT; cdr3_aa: CASSQGVAGGLSDTQYF
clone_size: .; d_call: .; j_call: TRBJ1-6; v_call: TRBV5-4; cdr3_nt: TGTGCCAGCAGCTCCCAGGGAATTAATTCACCCCTCCACTTT; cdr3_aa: CASSSQGINSPLHF
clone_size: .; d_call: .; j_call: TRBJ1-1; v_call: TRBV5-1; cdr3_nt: TGCGCCAGCAGCTTGGTACGTCCGGGAGGGGCGAACACTGAAGCTTTCTTT; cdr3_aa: CASSLVRPGGANTEAFF
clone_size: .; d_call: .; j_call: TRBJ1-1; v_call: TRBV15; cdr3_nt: TGTGCCACCAGCAGAGATGAGGGCACCGAAGCTTTCTTT; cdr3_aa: CATSRDEGTEAFF
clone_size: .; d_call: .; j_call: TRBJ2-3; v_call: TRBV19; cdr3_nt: TGTGCCAGTAGTATAGTAAGGGGGACACGCACAGATACGCAGTATTTT; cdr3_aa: CASSIVRGTRTDTQYF
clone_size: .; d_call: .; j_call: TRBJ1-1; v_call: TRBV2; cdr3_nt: TGTGCCAGCAGGACACAGGGCGATGGTAGAGAAGCTTTCTTT; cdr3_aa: CASRTQGDGREAFF
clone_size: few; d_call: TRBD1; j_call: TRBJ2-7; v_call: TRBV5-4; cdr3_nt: TGTGCCAGCAGCCGAGGGGGACAGGGGAGCTACGAGCAGTACTTC; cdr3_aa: CASSRGGQGSYEQYF
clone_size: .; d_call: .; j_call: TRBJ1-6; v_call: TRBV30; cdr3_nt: TGTGCCTGGAGCAGGATCAGGGAATCACCCCTCCACTTT; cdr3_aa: CAWSRIRESPLHF
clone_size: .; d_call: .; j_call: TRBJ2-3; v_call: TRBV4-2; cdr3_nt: TGTGCCAGCAGACCCTCGGGGGGAGGGGGGAAAGATACGCAGTATTTT; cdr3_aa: CASRPSGGGGKDTQYF
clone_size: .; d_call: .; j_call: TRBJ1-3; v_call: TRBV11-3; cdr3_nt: TGTGCCAGCAGCTTAGGGAACAGGTTCTCCTCTGGAAACACCATATATTTT; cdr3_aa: CASSLGNRFSSGNTIYF
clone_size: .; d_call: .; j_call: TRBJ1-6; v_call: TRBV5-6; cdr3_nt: TGTGCCAGCAGCCAACAGGGCTACAGTGGATCACCCCTCCACTTT; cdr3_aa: CASSQQGYSGSPLHF
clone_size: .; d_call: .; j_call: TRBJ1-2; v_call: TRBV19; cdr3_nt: TGTGCCAGTAGTCCTCAGTCCTATGGCTACACCTTC; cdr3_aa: CASSPQSYGYTF
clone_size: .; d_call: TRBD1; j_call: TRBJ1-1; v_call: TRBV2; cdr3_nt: TGTGCCAGCAGTGAAGGCAGGGGGCGGACTGAAGCTTTCTTT; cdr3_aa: CASSEGRGRTEAFF
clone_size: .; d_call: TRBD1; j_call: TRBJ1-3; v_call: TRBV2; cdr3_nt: TGTGCCAGCAGTGAAGGACAGGGTAACTCTGGAAACACCATATATTTT; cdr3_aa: CASSEGQGNSGNTIYF